This record concerns one T cell receptor (beta chain) sequence. These data are taken from a study of CD8 T cells in Susac syndrome. This CDR3 region has 15 residues. CDR1 is SGHRS and CDR2 is YFSETQ in the germline V gene. V was shortened by 4 bases and J by 5 bases, with 17 bases between the two germline ends. It was with random hexamers that about 0.45 to 1 ug RNA was reverse transcribed. TCRdb used MiXCR to reprocess the immunoSEQ multiplex PCR reads, holding one entry per CDR3 protein. The table records around 170,000 distinct CDR3 sequences, roughly 95% of them present only once. The receptor comes from a human donor with Susac syndrome. The source material was CD4+ T cells from PBMCs. The rearrangement uses TRBV5-1 and TRBJ2-3; perhaps TRBD1 as D (6 bases). In DNA form, the CDR3 reads TGCGCCAGCAGCCAGTCTTCCATAGGGGGAGATACGCAGTATTTT. As protein: CASSQSSIGGDTQYF.